The source of this T cell receptor beta chain is a study of T-cell memory formation after mild COVID-19. The CDR3 contains 15 residues. The junction had 10 bases not matched to a gene; V was cut back by 5 bases and J by 4 bases. TCRdb reprocessed the 5' RACE reads via MiXCR and lists one record per CDR3 protein. Here the sample spans under 700,000 distinct CDR3 sequences, roughly 22% being singletons. The V and J genes are TRBV12-3 or TRBV12-4 and TRBJ1-1; 7 bases are a match to TRBD1. The clonotype originates from an adult woman who had mild COVID-19 (a few samples of this study predate the infection). Cell type and time point are not known. Input material: PBMCs or a T cell subset sorted from them (not recorded which). In DNA form, the CDR3 reads TGTGCCAGCAGTCTAGAAAGGGGGCTGGTCACTGAAGCTTTCTTT. Encoded protein: CASSLERGLVTEAFF.